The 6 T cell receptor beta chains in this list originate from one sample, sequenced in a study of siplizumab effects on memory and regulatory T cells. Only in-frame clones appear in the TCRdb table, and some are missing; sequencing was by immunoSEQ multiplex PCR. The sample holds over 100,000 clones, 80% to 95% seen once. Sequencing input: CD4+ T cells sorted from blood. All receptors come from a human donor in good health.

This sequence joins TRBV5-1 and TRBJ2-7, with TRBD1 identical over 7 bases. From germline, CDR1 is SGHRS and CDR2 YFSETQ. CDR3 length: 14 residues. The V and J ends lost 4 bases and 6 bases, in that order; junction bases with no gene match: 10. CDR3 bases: TGCGCCAGCAGCCCCTCGAGACCAGGGGGCGAGCAGTACTTC. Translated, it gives CASSPSRPGGEQYF.

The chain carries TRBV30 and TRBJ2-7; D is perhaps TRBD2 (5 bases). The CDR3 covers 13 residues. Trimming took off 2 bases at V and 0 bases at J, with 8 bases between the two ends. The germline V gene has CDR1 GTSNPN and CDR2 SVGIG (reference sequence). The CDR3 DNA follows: TGTGCCTGGAGTCCCGGGAACTCCTACGAGCAGTACTTC. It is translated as CAWSPGNSYEQYF.

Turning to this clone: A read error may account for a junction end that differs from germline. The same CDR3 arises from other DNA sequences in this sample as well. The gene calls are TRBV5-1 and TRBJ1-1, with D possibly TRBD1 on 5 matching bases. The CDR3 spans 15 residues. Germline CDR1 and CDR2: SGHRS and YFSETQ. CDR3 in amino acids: CASRIDSLMGTEAFF. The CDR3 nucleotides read TGCGCCAGCAGGATCGACAGCCTCATGGGGACTGAGGCTTTCTTT. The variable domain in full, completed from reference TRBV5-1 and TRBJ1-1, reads KAGVTQTPRYLIKTRGQQVTLSCSPISGHRSVSWYQQTPGQGLQFLFEYFSETQRNKGNFPGRFSGRQFSNSRSEMNVSTLELGDSALYLCASRIDSLMGTEAFFGQGTRLTVV.

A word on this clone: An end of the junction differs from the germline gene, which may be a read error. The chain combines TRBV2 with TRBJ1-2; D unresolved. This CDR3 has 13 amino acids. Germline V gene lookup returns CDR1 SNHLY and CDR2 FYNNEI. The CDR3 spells CASTEATVGGYTF. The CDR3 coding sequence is TGTGCCAGCACTGAAGCGACGGTGGGGGGCTACACCTTC. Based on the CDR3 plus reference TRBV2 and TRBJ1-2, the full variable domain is EPEVTQTPSHQVTQMGQEVILRCVPISNHLYFYWYRQILGQKVEFLVSFYNNEISEKSEIFDDQFSVERPDGSNFTLKIRSTKLEDSAMYFCASTEATVGGYTFGSGTRLTVV.

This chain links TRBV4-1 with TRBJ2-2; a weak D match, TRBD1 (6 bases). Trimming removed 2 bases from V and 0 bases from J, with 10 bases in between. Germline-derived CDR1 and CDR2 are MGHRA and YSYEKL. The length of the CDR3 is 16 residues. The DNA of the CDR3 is TGCGCCAGCAGCCAACCGGACAGACCGAACACCGGGGAGCTGTTTTTT. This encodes CASSQPDRPNTGELFF.

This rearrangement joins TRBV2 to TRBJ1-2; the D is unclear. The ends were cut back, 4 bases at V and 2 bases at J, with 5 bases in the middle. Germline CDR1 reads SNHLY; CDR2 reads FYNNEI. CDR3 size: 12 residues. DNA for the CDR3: TGTGCCAGCAGTGGGGAGAACTATGGCTACACCTTC. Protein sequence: CASSGENYGYTF.